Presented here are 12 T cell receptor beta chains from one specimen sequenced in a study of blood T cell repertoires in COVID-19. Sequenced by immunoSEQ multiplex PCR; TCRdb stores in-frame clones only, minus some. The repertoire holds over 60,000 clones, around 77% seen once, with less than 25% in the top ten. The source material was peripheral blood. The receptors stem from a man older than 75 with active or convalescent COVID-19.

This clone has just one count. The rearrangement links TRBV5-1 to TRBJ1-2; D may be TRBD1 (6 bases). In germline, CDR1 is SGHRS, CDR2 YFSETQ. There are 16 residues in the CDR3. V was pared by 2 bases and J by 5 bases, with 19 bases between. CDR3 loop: CASSFNPGTPRYGYTF. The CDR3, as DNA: TGCGCCAGCAGCTTCAACCCCGGGACACCTAGATATGGCTACACCTTC.

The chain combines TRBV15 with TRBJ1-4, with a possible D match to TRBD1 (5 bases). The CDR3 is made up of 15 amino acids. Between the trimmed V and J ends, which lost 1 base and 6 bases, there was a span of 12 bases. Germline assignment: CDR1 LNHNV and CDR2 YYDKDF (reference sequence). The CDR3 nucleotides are TGTGCCACCAGCAGAGGGGGCGTAGGGGATGAAAAACTGTTTTTT. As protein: CATSRGGVGDEKLFF.

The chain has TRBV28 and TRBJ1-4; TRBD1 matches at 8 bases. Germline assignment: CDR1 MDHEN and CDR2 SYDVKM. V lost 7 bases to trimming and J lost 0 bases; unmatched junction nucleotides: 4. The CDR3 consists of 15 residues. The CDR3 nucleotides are TGTGCCAGCAATGAACAGGGGGCAACTAATGAAAAACTGTTTTTT. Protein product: CASNEQGATNEKLFF. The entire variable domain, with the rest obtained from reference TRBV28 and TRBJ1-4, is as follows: DVKVTQSSRYLVKRTGEKVFLECVQDMDHENMFWYRQDPGLGLRLIYFSYDVKMKEKGDIPEGYSVSREKKERFSLILESASTNQTSMYLCASNEQGATNEKLFFGSGTQLSVL.

DNA for the CDR3: TGTGCCAGCAGTTTATGGAGACAGGGAAGTAATGGCTACACCTTC. It codes for CASSLWRQGSNGYTF. The rearrangement uses TRBV28 and TRBJ1-2; TRBD1 matches at 7 bases. V was pared by 0 bases and J by 6 bases, with 7 bases of the junction left unmatched. CDR1 and CDR2 from the germline V gene are MDHEN and SYDVKM. The CDR3 is made up of 15 amino acids.

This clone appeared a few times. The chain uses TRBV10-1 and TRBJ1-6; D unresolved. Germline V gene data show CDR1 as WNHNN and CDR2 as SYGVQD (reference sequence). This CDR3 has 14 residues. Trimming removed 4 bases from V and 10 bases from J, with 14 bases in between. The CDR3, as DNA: TGCGCCAGCAGTGTGCTTTCGTGGAGCTCACCCCTCCACTTT. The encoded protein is CASSVLSWSSPLHF.

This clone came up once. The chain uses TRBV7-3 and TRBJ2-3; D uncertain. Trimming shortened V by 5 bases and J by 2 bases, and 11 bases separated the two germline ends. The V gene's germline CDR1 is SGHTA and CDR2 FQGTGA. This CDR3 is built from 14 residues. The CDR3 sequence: CASSPARNTDTQYF. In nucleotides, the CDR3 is TGTGCCAGCAGCCCGGCTAGAAACACAGATACGCAGTATTTT. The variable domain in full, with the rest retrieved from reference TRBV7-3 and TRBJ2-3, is GAGVSQTPSNKVTEKGKYVELRCDPISGHTALYWYRQSLGQGPEFLIYFQGTGAADDSGLPNDRFFAVRPEGSVSTLKIQRTERGDSAVYLCASSPARNTDTQYFGPGTRLTVL.

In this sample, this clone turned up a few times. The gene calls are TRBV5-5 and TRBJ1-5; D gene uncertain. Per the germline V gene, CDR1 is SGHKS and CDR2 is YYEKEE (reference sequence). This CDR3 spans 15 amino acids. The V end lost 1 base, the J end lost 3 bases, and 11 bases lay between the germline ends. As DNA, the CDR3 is TGTGCCAGCAGCTTGCTTACAGAATACAATCAGCCCCAGCATTTT. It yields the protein CASSLLTEYNQPQHF.

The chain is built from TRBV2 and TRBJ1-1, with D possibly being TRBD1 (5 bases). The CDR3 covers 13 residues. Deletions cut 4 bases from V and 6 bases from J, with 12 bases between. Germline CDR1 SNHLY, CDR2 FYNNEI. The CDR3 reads CASSGRGGAEAFF. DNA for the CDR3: TGTGCCAGCAGTGGGAGGGGTGGCGCTGAAGCTTTCTTT.

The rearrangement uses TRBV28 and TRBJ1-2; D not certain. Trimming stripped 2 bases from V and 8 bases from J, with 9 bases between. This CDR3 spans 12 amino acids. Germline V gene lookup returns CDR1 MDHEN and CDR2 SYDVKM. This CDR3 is CASSLTGRGYTF. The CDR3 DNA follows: TGTGCCAGCAGTTTAACGGGGAGGGGCTACACCTTC.

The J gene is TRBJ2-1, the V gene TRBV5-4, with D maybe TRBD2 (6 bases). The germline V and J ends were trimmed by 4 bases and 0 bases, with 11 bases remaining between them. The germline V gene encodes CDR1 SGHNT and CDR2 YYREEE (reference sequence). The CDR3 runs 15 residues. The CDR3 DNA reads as TGTGCCAGCAGCGCGGGACTTCTCTCCTACAATGAGCAGTTCTTC. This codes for CASSAGLLSYNEQFF.

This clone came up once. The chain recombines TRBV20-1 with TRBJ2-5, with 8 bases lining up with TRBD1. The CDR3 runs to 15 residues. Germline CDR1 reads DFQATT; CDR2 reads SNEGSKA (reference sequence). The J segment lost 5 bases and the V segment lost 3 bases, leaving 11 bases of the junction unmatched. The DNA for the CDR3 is TGCAGTGCTAGTTACCCGGACAGGGACGTGGAGACCCAGTACTTC. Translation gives CSASYPDRDVETQYF.

The CDR3 sequence: CSVTTGGTEAFF. The CDR3 DNA reads TGCAGCGTAACGACAGGGGGCACTGAAGCTTTCTTT. The V and J genes are TRBV29-1 and TRBJ1-1; 9 bases line up with TRBD1. This CDR3 comprises 12 residues. Trimming cost V 6 bases and J 4 bases; bases outside gene matches: 3. Per the germline V gene, CDR1 is SQVTM and CDR2 is ANQGSEA.